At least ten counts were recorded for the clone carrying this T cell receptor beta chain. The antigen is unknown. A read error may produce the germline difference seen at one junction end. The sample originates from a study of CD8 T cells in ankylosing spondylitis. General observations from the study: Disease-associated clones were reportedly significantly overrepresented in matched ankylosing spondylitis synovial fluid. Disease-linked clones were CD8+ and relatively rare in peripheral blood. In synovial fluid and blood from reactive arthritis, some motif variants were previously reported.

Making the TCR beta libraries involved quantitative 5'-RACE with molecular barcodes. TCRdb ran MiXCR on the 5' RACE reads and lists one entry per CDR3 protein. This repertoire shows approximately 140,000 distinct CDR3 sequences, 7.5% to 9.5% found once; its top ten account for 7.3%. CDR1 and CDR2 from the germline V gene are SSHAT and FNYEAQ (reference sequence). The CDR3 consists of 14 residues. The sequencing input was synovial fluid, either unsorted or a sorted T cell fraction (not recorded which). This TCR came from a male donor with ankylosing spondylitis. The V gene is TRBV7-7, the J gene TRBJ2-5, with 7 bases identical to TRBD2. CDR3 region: CASSLGGFQETQYF. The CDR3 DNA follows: TGTGCTAGCAGCCTCGGGGGGTTCCAAGAGACCCAGTACTTC.